Listed below are T cell receptor beta chains from one sample, sequenced in a study of cytomegalovirus exposure and HLA in healthy donors. Produced via immunoSEQ multiplex PCR; TCRdb's table is partial and in-frame only. The sample has under 200,000 clones; 77% are singletons. Sequenced input: PBMCs. These receptors were obtained from a woman in her thirties or forties in good health and CMV-seropositive. Each CDR3 is given with its conserved first and last residue. Fields, in order: clone size, V gene, J gene, D gene, CDR3 protein, CDR3 DNA. The D gene is left open where the match is weak. Clone size is given for some rows only: seen once, a few or many times, or a class if the clone is expanded.

NA,TRBV7-8,TRBJ2-6,NA,CASRAGGPGANVLTF,TGTGCCAGCAGAGCCGGAGGGCCCGGGGCCAACGTCCTGACTTTC
NA,TRBV6-1,TRBJ2-7,TRBD1,CASRTRDRDAYEQYF,TGTGCCAGCAGGACCCGGGACAGGGACGCCTACGAGCAGTACTTC
NA,TRBV6-5,TRBJ2-3,NA,CASSYGSSGYTDTQYF,TGTGCCAGCAGTTACGGCTCGAGCGGATACACAGATACGCAGTATTTT
NA,TRBV14,TRBJ2-5,NA,CASSQESFYGSQYF,TGTGCCAGCAGCCAAGAATCTTTCTACGGGAGCCAGTACTTC
NA,TRBV9,TRBJ2-7,NA,CASSVDGHREQYF,TGTGCCAGCAGCGTAGATGGCCACCGCGAGCAGTACTTC
NA,TRBV5-1,TRBJ2-1,TRBD2,CASSIGTSGLYNEQFF,TGCGCCAGCAGCATCGGGACTAGCGGATTATACAATGAGCAGTTCTTC
NA,TRBV9,TRBJ2-7,TRBD2,CASSVGAGGLLFEQYF,TGTGCCAGCAGCGTAGGGGCGGGGGGCCTTTTGTTCGAGCAGTACTTC
NA,TRBV2,TRBJ1-2,NA,CASITGLGAGGYTF,TGTGCCAGCATCACCGGCCTGGGGGCCGGTGGCTACACCTTC
NA,TRBV13,TRBJ1-1,NA,CASSLDSGLEAFF,TGTGCCAGCAGCTTAGATTCCGGGTTGGAAGCTTTCTTT
NA,TRBV2,TRBJ2-1,TRBD2,CASSEIAGLYNEQFF,TGTGCCAGCAGTGAAATAGCGGGCCTATACAATGAGCAGTTCTTC
NA,TRBV10-3,TRBJ2-1,NA,CATCDRRQGGGRTDEQFF,TGTGCCACCTGTGACAGGCGGCAGGGTGGCGGGAGAACGGATGAGCAGTTCTTC
NA,TRBV7-8,TRBJ2-7,TRBD2,CASSLGGAGGYEQYF,TGTGCCAGCAGCTTAGGGGGAGCGGGGGGATACGAGCAGTACTTC
NA,TRBV5-1,TRBJ1-3,NA,CASSFGAGSGNTIYF,TGCGCCAGCAGCTTTGGGGCAGGCTCTGGAAACACCATATATTTT
NA,TRBV30,TRBJ1-3,NA,CAWSVPRTGNTIYF,TGTGCCTGGAGTGTACCCAGGACTGGAAACACCATATATTTT
few,TRBV30,TRBJ1-6,TRBD1,CAWILGDRNNSPLHF,TGTGCCTGGATTCTTGGGGACAGGAATAATTCACCCCTCCACTTT
NA,TRBV10-3,TRBJ1-2,TRBD1,CAISDSPGQGSGYTF,TGTGCCATCAGTGACTCTCCGGGACAGGGGTCGGGCTACACCTTC
NA,TRBV10-3,TRBJ1-2,TRBD1,CAIRGQDGGYTF,TGTGCCATCAGAGGACAGGATGGCGGCTACACCTTC
NA,TRBV5-1,TRBJ2-3,TRBD2,CASSKDSGGTDTQYF,TGCGCCAGCAGTAAGGATAGCGGGGGGACCGATACGCAGTATTTT
NA,TRBV2,TRBJ1-4,NA,CASSPSGFQEKLFF,TGTGCCAGCAGCCCCTCAGGGTTTCAGGAAAAACTGTTTTTT
NA,TRBV30,TRBJ1-6,NA,CAWSVDQGNSPLHF,TGTGCCTGGAGTGTAGACCAGGGGAATTCACCCCTCCACTTT
few,TRBV15,TRBJ1-2,NA,CATSRDRGIYGYTF,TGTGCCACCAGCAGAGACAGGGGAATCTATGGCTACACCTTC
NA,TRBV29-1,TRBJ2-7,TRBD1,CSVAGTGSYEQYF,TGCAGCGTAGCCGGGACAGGGTCCTACGAGCAGTACTTC
NA,TRBV6-1,TRBJ1-5,TRBD1,CASSRDRALNQPQHF,TGTGCCAGCAGTAGAGACAGGGCCCTCAATCAGCCCCAGCATTTT
NA,TRBV15,TRBJ1-1,NA,CATSRDRGRLNTEAFF,TGTGCCACCAGCAGAGACAGGGGCCGGCTGAACACTGAAGCTTTCTTT
few,TRBV2,TRBJ1-2,TRBD1,CASSGQGYGYTF,TGTGCCAGCAGTGGACAGGGCTATGGCTACACCTTC